The rows below give T cell receptor beta chains drawn from one sample of a study of T cell changes during pregnancy in multiple sclerosis. Repertoires were generated with immunoSEQ multiplex PCR, while TCRdb's copy carries only in-frame clones and drops some. The sample has about 51,000 clones, under 95% seen once. The sample here was CD4+ T cells from peripheral blood mononuclear cells, taken in the second trimester of pregnancy. These receptors all come from a female donor with multiple sclerosis, enrolled in a pregnancy study. Each CDR3 is given with its conserved first and last residue. Each record gives: D gene, V gene, clone size, J gene, CDR3 DNA, CDR3 protein. A D gene is named only where the DNA matches it firmly. Where a row states a size, it is once, few, many or the class of an expanded clone; other rows omit it.

D: NA; V: TRBV9; size: once; J: TRBJ2-1; DNA: TGTGCCAGCAGCGAGGCCCTAGGGGCCGGTGAGCAGTTCTTC; CDR3: CASSEALGAGEQFF
D: NA; V: TRBV25-1; size: NA; J: TRBJ1-1; DNA: TGTGCCAGCAGTCCCCTTGGGGCAGGGGCCACCAACACTGAAGCTTTCTTT; CDR3: CASSPLGAGATNTEAFF
D: TRBD2; V: TRBV4-2; size: NA; J: TRBJ2-5; DNA: TGTGCCAGCAGCCAACAAGCGGGGCGGGAGACCCAGTACTTC; CDR3: CASSQQAGRETQYF
D: NA; V: TRBV9; size: few; J: TRBJ1-2; DNA: TGTGCCAGCAGCGTACCCAGGCTTGGCTACACCTTC; CDR3: CASSVPRLGYTF
D: NA; V: TRBV2; size: NA; J: TRBJ2-3; DNA: TGTGCCAGCAGCGCCGAAACGACTAGGATTCGCGCAGATACGCAGTATTTT; CDR3: CASSAETTRIRADTQYF
D: NA; V: TRBV15; size: NA; J: TRBJ1-1; DNA: TGTGCCACCAGCTTGGGACTCGAACCGAACACTGAAGCTTTCTTT; CDR3: CATSLGLEPNTEAFF
D: TRBD1; V: TRBV5-8; size: NA; J: TRBJ2-7; DNA: TGTGCCAGCAGCTCCATGGACAGGGGCCACGAGCAGTACTTC; CDR3: CASSSMDRGHEQYF
D: NA; V: TRBV7-2; size: NA; J: TRBJ1-3; DNA: TGTGCCAGCAGCTTAGATAGGGCAGGGCGCTCTGGAAACACCATATATTTT; CDR3: CASSLDRAGRSGNTIYF
D: TRBD1; V: TRBV7-8; size: NA; J: TRBJ1-6; DNA: TGTGCCAGCAGCCTACAGGGGAATTCACCCCTCCACTTT; CDR3: CASSLQGNSPLHF
D: NA; V: TRBV7-9; size: NA; J: TRBJ2-3; DNA: TGTGCCAGCAGCCGCGAGGTCGAGCGGCGCACAGATACGCAGTATTTT; CDR3: CASSREVERRTDTQYF
D: TRBD2; V: TRBV4-2; size: NA; J: TRBJ2-5; DNA: TGTGCCAGCAGCCAAGTTACTAGCGGGGGGGCCGGAATAGAGACCCAGTACTTC; CDR3: CASSQVTSGGAGIETQYF
D: TRBD2; V: TRBV2; size: NA; J: TRBJ2-3; DNA: TGTGCCAGCACGGGCGGGGGGGCGGATACGCAGTATTTT; CDR3: CASTGGGADTQYF
D: NA; V: TRBV18; size: NA; J: TRBJ1-2; DNA: TGTGCCAGCTCACCACAGGGAGGATATGGCTACACCTTC; CDR3: CASSPQGGYGYTF
D: TRBD1; V: TRBV7-9; size: NA; J: TRBJ1-2; DNA: TGTGCCAGCAGCCGGACAGGGGCCTATGGCTACACCTTC; CDR3: CASSRTGAYGYTF
D: TRBD1; V: TRBV11-2; size: NA; J: TRBJ1-1; DNA: TGTGCCAGCAGAGCCGGGACAGCGAACACTGAAGCTTTCTTT; CDR3: CASRAGTANTEAFF